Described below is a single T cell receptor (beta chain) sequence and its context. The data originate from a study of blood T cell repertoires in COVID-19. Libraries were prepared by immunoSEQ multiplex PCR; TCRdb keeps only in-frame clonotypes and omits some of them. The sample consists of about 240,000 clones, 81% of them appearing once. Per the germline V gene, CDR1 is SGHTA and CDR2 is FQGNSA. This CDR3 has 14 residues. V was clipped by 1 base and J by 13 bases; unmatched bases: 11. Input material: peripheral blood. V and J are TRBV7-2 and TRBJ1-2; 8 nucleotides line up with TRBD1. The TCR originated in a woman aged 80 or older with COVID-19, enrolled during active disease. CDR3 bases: TGTGCCAGCAGCTTAGGGCTCGACAGGGGAGAACGCACCTTC. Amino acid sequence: CASSLGLDRGERTF.